Below, 20 T cell receptor beta chains from the same sample are listed, as sequenced in a study of blood T cell repertoires in COVID-19. Some clones are missing from TCRdb's copy, which holds only in-frame ones; the method was immunoSEQ multiplex PCR. Seen here are around 250,000 clones, around 85% observed once, and the top ten hold 1.5% to 2%. Sequenced material: PBMCs or T cells enriched from blood (not recorded which). The receptors here all came from a woman between 45 and 65 years old who had recovered from COVID-19.

This chain uses TRBV4-1 with TRBJ2-7; TRBD2 is a possible D gene (5 bases). Between the trimmed V and J ends, which lost 0 bases and 3 bases, there was a span of 15 bases. The CDR3 is made up of 16 amino acids. Germline V gene data show CDR1 as MGHRA and CDR2 as YSYEKL. The CDR3 region is CASSQDLASFNYEQYF. DNA for the CDR3: TGCGCCAGCAGCCAAGATCTGGCTAGCTTCAACTACGAGCAGTACTTC.

The V call is TRBV11-2, the J call TRBJ2-1; 8 nucleotides match TRBD2. The germline V gene has CDR1 SGHAT and CDR2 FQNNGV. The J segment lost 14 bases and the V segment lost 5 bases, leaving 5 bases of the junction unmatched. This CDR3 comprises 11 residues. As DNA, the CDR3 is TGTGCCAGCAGCCCCGGGACTAGAGAGTTCTTC. As protein: CASSPGTREFF.

About this clone: One end of the junction does not line up with germline, which may come from a read error. The CDR3 is CASSLGWADYVF. CDR3 coding DNA: TGTGCCAGCAGCTTAGGTTGGGCCGACTATGTCTTC. The chain uses TRBV7-2 and TRBJ1-2; no clear D. The germline gives CDR1 SGHTA, CDR2 FQGNSA. The CDR3 sequence is 12 residues long.

The chain carries TRBV12-3 or TRBV12-4 and TRBJ2-1, with 8 bases matching TRBD1. There are 13 residues in the CDR3. V shed 4 bases and J 10 bases; nucleotides not matched to a gene: 6. The CDR3 loop is CASSSGQGQEQFF. The CDR3, as DNA: TGTGCCAGCAGTTCCGGACAGGGTCAAGAGCAGTTCTTC.

V usage is TRBV21-1 and J usage is TRBJ2-1; the D call TRBD2 from the table was never checked on the DNA. TRBV21-1 is listed as a pseudogene. The CDR3 sequence is 17 residues long. CDR3 residues: CASTPRLAGGIHNEQFF. CDR3 DNA sequence: TGTGCCAGCACCCCACGACTAGCGGGAGGGATACACAATGAGCAGTTCTTC.

J is TRBJ2-2 and V is TRBV19, with D unclear. Between the trimmed V and J ends, which lost 8 bases and 6 bases, there was a span of 16 bases. The CDR3 totals 14 residues. The germline V gene has CDR1 LNHDA and CDR2 SQIVND (reference sequence). The CDR3 loop is CASRVGQVAGELFF. The CDR3 DNA reads TGTGCCAGTCGTGTAGGCCAGGTGGCCGGGGAGCTGTTTTTT.

The V and J genes are TRBV7-9 and TRBJ1-1; the D is unclear. CDR1 and CDR2 from the germline V gene are SEHNR and FQNEAQ (reference sequence). CDR3 length: 12 amino acids. The V end was cut by 5 bases, the J end by 11 bases, with 15 bases between. The CDR3 here is CASSRQGAGAFF. In nucleotides, the CDR3 is TGTGCCAGCAGCCGGCAAGGAGCGGGGGCTTTCTTT.

This chain joins TRBV28 and TRBJ1-1, with 8 bases fitting TRBD1. Looked up from germline, CDR1 is MDHEN and CDR2 is SYDVKM. The junction had 6 bases not matched to a gene; V was cut back by 5 bases and J by 4 bases. The CDR3 is made up of 14 amino acids. CDR3 sequence (DNA): TGTGCCAGCAGTCCACAGGGGGGAGGCACTGAAGCTTTCTTT. This encodes CASSPQGGGTEAFF. Complete variable domain (other parts from reference TRBV28 and TRBJ1-1): DVKVTQSSRYLVKRTGEKVFLECVQDMDHENMFWYRQDPGLGLRLIYFSYDVKMKEKGDIPEGYSVSREKKERFSLILESASTNQTSMYLCASSPQGGGTEAFFGQGTRLTVV.

This chain connects TRBV6-1 to TRBJ2-2, with D unclear. V was clipped by 2 bases and J by 1 base, with 8 bases between them. Germline values: CDR1 MNHNS, CDR2 SASEGT. This CDR3 comprises 15 residues. The CDR3 DNA sequence: TGTGCCAGCAGTGAATACTACAAGAACACCGGGGAGCTGTTTTTT. Translation gives CASSEYYKNTGELFF.

This chain connects TRBV19 to TRBJ1-1; possible D gene TRBD1, 5 bases. V lost 0 bases to trimming and J lost 4 bases, with 6 bases between them. This CDR3 is built from 13 residues. Germline loops: CDR1 LNHDA, CDR2 SQIVND (reference sequence). CDR3 nucleotides: TGTGCCAGTAGTATAGAAGGGGTCACTGAAGCTTTCTTT. This codes for CASSIEGVTEAFF.

In its sample, this clone was seen once. V and J are TRBV28 and TRBJ2-2; perhaps TRBD1 as D (5 bases). Germline loops: CDR1 MDHEN, CDR2 SYDVKM. Between the trimmed V and J ends, which lost 3 bases and 2 bases, there was a span of 7 bases. CDR3 length: 14 amino acids. CDR3 in DNA: TGTGCCAGCAGTTTGACAGTAAACACCGGGGAGCTGTTTTTT. It codes for CASSLTVNTGELFF.

This clone showed up just once. This sequence joins TRBV14 and TRBJ1-6, with D tentatively TRBD1 (5 bases). Germline CDR1 and CDR2: SGHDN and FVKESK. The CDR3 extends over 15 amino acids. Trimming removed 1 base from V and 10 bases from J, with 14 bases in between. CDR3 nucleotides: TGTGCCAGCAGCCAAGGCCACCAGGGTGGCTCACCCCTCCACTTT. Amino acids: CASSQGHQGGSPLHF.

This chain connects TRBV3-1 (or the pseudogene TRBV3-2) to TRBJ2-7; 8 positions agree with TRBD2. V lost 3 bases and J lost 5; bases outside the gene matches: 6. The germline CDR1 and CDR2 sequences are LGHDT and YNNKEL (reference sequence). The CDR3 is made up of 14 amino acids. The CDR3 DNA reads TGTGCCAGCAGCCATTCAGCGGGAGTTAACGAGCAGTACTTC. It is translated as CASSHSAGVNEQYF.

The rearrangement joins TRBV5-4 to TRBJ2-7; D gene uncertain. V was pared by 0 bases and J by 6 bases, with 10 bases between. The CDR3 loop spans 13 amino acids. The germline CDR1 and CDR2 sequences are SGHNT and YYREEE (reference sequence). DNA of the CDR3: TGTGCCAGCAGCTTGGCCCTGCGTGGCGAGCAGTACTTC. It yields the protein CASSLALRGEQYF.

To note about this clone: This specimen includes other DNA sequences encoding the same CDR3. The chain links TRBV27 to TRBJ2-7; D uncertain. CDR1 MNHEY and CDR2 SMNVEV come from the germline V gene (reference sequence). The CDR3 covers 14 residues. V gave up 0 bases and J gave up 2 bases, with 8 bases separating them. The CDR3 protein is CASSLSRGPYEQYF. Written as DNA, the CDR3 is TGTGCCAGCAGTTTATCCCGCGGTCCCTACGAGCAGTACTTC.

This clone occurred once. V is TRBV6-2 or TRBV6-3 and J is TRBJ1-4, with D unresolved. V dropped 0 bases and J dropped 4 bases, with 6 bases sitting between them. The CDR3 sequence is 14 residues long. Germline V gene lookup returns CDR1 MNHEY and CDR2 SVGEGT. Here the CDR3 DNA reads TGTGCCAGCAGTTACTCGCATAGTAATGAAAAACTGTTTTTT. This sequence encodes CASSYSHSNEKLFF.

Points on this clone: An end of the junction does not agree with germline; a read error may underlie this. The chain is built from TRBV7-7 and TRBJ2-5; TRBD2 matches 9 bases. This CDR3 contains 15 residues. Germline CDR1 and CDR2: SSHAT and FNYEAQ (reference sequence). The CDR3 sequence is CASSPGLAGGETQYF. The CDR3 DNA reads as TGTGCTAGCAGTCCGGGACTAGCTGGAGGGGAGACCCAGTACTTC.

The rearrangement links TRBV10-3 to TRBJ2-3; no firm D call. From germline, CDR1 is ENHRY and CDR2 SYGVKD. The length of the CDR3 is 13 residues. With 8 bases removed from V and 0 bases from J, the gap between germline ends came to 9 bases. In DNA form, the CDR3 reads TGTGCCATCGGTGGCGAGAGCACAGATACGCAGTATTTT. This sequence encodes CAIGGESTDTQYF.

Notes on this clone: The CDR3 carries no conserved terminal phenylalanine or tryptophan, so it likely arises from a read error. Because the CDR3's place on the DNA is in doubt, the DNA is left out and the CDR3 is given as listed by TCRdb. This chain uses TRBV30 with TRBJ1-2; the listed D gene, TRBD1, was not tested against the DNA. The CDR3 region is 13 residues in length, termini included. CDR1 GTSNPN and CDR2 SVGIG come from the germline V gene (reference sequence). The chain's CDR3 is CAWSVGQLRALQL.

The chain joins TRBV6-5 to TRBJ1-1; 7 bases agree with TRBD1. Trimming removed 8 bases from V and 8 bases from J; junction bases left unmatched: 11. The CDR3 is 13 residues long. Germline V gene sequence: CDR1 MNHEY, CDR2 SVGAGI. For the CDR3, the DNA is TGTGCCAGCCGCTACAGGGGTCATGTAGAAGCTTTCTTT. This gives the protein CASRYRGHVEAFF.